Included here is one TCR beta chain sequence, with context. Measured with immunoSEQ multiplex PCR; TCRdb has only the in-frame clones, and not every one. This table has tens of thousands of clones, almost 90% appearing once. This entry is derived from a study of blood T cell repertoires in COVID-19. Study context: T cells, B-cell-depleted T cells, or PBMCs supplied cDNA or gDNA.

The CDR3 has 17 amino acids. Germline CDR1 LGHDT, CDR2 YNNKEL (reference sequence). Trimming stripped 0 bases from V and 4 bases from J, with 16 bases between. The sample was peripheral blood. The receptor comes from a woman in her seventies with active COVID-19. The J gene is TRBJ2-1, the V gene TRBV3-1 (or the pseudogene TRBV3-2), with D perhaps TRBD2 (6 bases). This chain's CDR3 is CASSQDRDSGGYNEQFF. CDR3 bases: TGTGCCAGCAGCCAAGATCGAGACAGTGGGGGGTACAATGAGCAGTTCTTC.